This note documents a single TCR beta chain sequence. The antigen is unknown. After removal of 3 bases from V and 2 bases from J, the junction contained 2 bases not matched to a gene. Germline V lookup: CDR1 LGHNA, CDR2 YNFKEQ. The CDR3 consists of 15 residues. This sample is part of a study of cytomegalovirus exposure and HLA in healthy donors. On the study more broadly: Earlier findings included some 120 million unique TCR beta sequences obtained from approximately 170 million T cells. General observations from the study: Reports showed the classifier diagnosing cytomegalovirus status with high specificity and sensitivity. In a later analysis, a missense DCLRE1C variant was linked to TCR beta V- and J-gene trimming.

The PCR used 60 Vbeta and 13 Jbeta primers. The assay was immunoSEQ multiplex PCR, and TCRdb's table has in-frame clones only and misses some. The sample lists 60,000 to 85,000 clones, 74% occurring once. J is TRBJ1-5 and V is TRBV4-2; 9 bases match TRBD1. The sequenced material came from PBMCs. The origin of this receptor is a human donor in good health. Written as DNA, the CDR3 is TGTGCCAGCAGCCAGGGACAGGGCGGCAATCAGCCCCAGCATTTT. This encodes CASSQGQGGNQPQHF.